This entry lists 25 T cell receptor beta chains sequenced from one sample in a study of neurological immune-mediated disorders. Time point in this sample: longitudinal time-point 2. TCRdb passed the 5' RACE reads through MiXCR, listing each CDR3 protein once. The table records some 87,000 distinct CDR3 sequences, about 5% of them present only once. Sequenced: PBMCs. The receptors come from a woman in her fifties or sixties with multiple sclerosis.

The sample holds many counts of this clonotype. The gene calls are TRBV20-1 and TRBJ1-5, with 9 bases aligning to TRBD1. Per the germline V gene, CDR1 is DFQATT and CDR2 is SNEGSKA (reference sequence). This CDR3 has 16 amino acids. V was pared by 3 bases and J by 5 bases, with 11 bases of the junction left unmatched. The DNA of the CDR3 is TGCAGTGCTAGGGGACAGGGAAGTCAGGAGGATCAGCCCCAGCATTTT. Its protein product is CSARGQGSQEDQPQHF.

This clonotype was detected many times. The rearrangement links TRBV3-1 to TRBJ1-1, with a tentative D call TRBD1 (6 bases). The length of the CDR3 is 15 residues. Trimming removed 5 bases at V and 4 bases at J, with 17 bases between. CDR1 LGHDT and CDR2 YNNKEL come from the germline V gene (reference sequence). CDR3: CASSLKGGLSTEAFF. The CDR3 bases are TGTGCCAGCAGCTTAAAGGGGGGATTAAGCACTGAAGCTTTCTTT.

This clonotype was recorded at least ten times. The chain couples TRBV5-1 to TRBJ2-3; tentatively, D is TRBD2 (7 bases). Germline assignment: CDR1 SGHRS and CDR2 YFSETQ. V lost 7 bases, J lost 3 bases, and 15 bases lay in between. The CDR3 has 14 residues. In DNA, the CDR3 is TGCGCCAGCGGGGAGGGGGAGCGGACAGATACGCAGTATTTT. Its protein is CASGEGERTDTQYF.

This clonotype was observed at least ten times. This chain connects TRBV7-6 to TRBJ2-7; 7 bases align to TRBD1. V dropped 5 bases and J dropped 0; count of bases not matched to a gene: 7. Germline-derived CDR1 and CDR2 are SGHVS and FNYEAQ. The CDR3 consists of 15 residues. CDR3 amino acids: CASSPRQGSSYEQYF. In DNA form, the CDR3 reads TGTGCCAGCAGCCCCCGACAGGGAAGCTCCTACGAGCAGTACTTC.

This clonotype was found many times. The chain has TRBV7-8 and TRBJ2-1; the match to TRBD2 covers 8 bases. The CDR3 covers 16 residues. Germline CDR1 and CDR2: SGHVS and FQNEAQ. V lost 5 bases to trimming and J lost 7 bases; unmatched junction nucleotides: 13. For the CDR3, the DNA is TGTGCCAGCAGCGTCGAGCGGGGGCCTTTAGGGAATGAGCAGTTCTTC. Protein: CASSVERGPLGNEQFF. Full variable domain (missing parts from reference TRBV7-8 and TRBJ2-1): GAGVSQSPRYKVAKRGQDVALRCDPISGHVSLFWYQQALGQGPEFLTYFQNEAQLDKSGLPSDRFFAERPEGSVSTLKIQRTQQEDSAVYLCASSVERGPLGNEQFFGPGTRLTVL.

In its sample, this clonotype was seen many times. This chain links TRBV7-2 with TRBJ1-4; no clear D gene. The CDR3 spans 15 residues. The V gene lost 5 bases and the J gene lost 8 bases, with 18 bases spanning the gap. Germline V lookup: CDR1 SGHTA, CDR2 FQGNSA. This chain's CDR3 is CASSPEFGRGEKLFF. The CDR3, as DNA: TGTGCCAGCAGCCCTGAATTTGGGCGTGGGGAAAAACTGTTTTTT. Looking up the rest from reference TRBV7-2 and TRBJ1-4 gives the full variable domain: GAGVSQSPSNKVTEKGKDVELRCDPISGHTALYWYRQSLGQGLEFLIYFQGNSAPDKSGLPSDRFSAERTGGSVSTLTIQRTQQEDSAVYLCASSPEFGRGEKLFFGSGTQLSVL.

This clonotype appeared many times. The chain joins TRBV5-1 to TRBJ1-2; D is possibly TRBD1 (6 bases). The CDR3 loop spans 14 amino acids. Germline CDR1 and CDR2: SGHRS and YFSETQ. V was clipped by 0 bases and J by 7 bases, with 13 bases between them. The CDR3 sequence is CASSLDRAISGYTF. The CDR3 DNA reads TGCGCCAGCAGCTTGGACAGGGCTATTTCTGGCTACACCTTC.

This clonotype was seen a few times. The chain has TRBV12-3 or TRBV12-4 and TRBJ2-3, with 9 bases fitting TRBD1. The CDR3 has 18 amino acids. Trimming removed 3 bases from V and 1 base from J; junction bases left unmatched: 11. The CDR3 DNA sequence: TGTGCCAGCAGTTTGCACAGGGGGCCCCTACCTGGCACAGATACGCAGTATTTT. This translates into CASSLHRGPLPGTDTQYF.

This clonotype was recorded many times. The rearrangement uses TRBV12-3 or TRBV12-4 and TRBJ1-5; the D is unclear. This CDR3 contains 13 residues. With 2 bases removed from V and 1 base from J, the gap between germline ends came to 3 bases. The CDR3 nucleotides are TGTGCCAGCAGTTTAACCAGCAATCAGCCCCAGCATTTT. The encoded protein is CASSLTSNQPQHF.

This clonotype was observed many times. J is TRBJ2-7 and V is TRBV29-1; D ambiguous. V gave up 4 bases and J gave up 0 bases, with 13 bases separating them. The germline V gene encodes CDR1 SQVTM and CDR2 ANQGSEA. The CDR3 sequence is 14 residues long. The CDR3 nucleotides are TGCAGCGTTGCTACGCAAGGTGGCTCCTACGAGCAGTACTTC. Its protein is CSVATQGGSYEQYF.

This clonotype was seen repeatedly, ten times or more. This chain links TRBV6-1 with TRBJ1-1; D ambiguous. The V end was cut by 6 bases, the J end by 1 base, with 12 bases between. CDR1 and CDR2 from the germline V gene are MNHNS and SASEGT. This CDR3 comprises 14 residues. CDR3 bases: TGTGCCAGCAGCGCGACCAGGAGGAACACTGAAGCTTTCTTT. This codes for CASSATRRNTEAFF.

This clonotype was counted ten times or more. The chain couples TRBV6-2 or TRBV6-3 to TRBJ2-1; D not certain. The CDR3 consists of 12 residues. Trimming left V 4 bases short and J 9 bases short, with 10 bases between. Germline loops: CDR1 MNHEY, CDR2 SVGEGT. In DNA form, the CDR3 reads TGTGCCAGCAGTTTGCCATTGGGTGAGCAGTTCTTC. The encoded protein is CASSLPLGEQFF.

This clonotype was seen at least ten times. The genes are TRBV6-5 and TRBJ2-7, with 10 bases aligning to TRBD1. Germline CDR1 reads MNHEY; CDR2 reads SVGAGI. V trimming: 7 bases; J trimming: 2 bases; junction bases outside the gene matches: 8. CDR3 length: 15 amino acids. This CDR3 is CASKKGQGGPYEQYF. The CDR3 DNA sequence: TGTGCCAGCAAAAAAGGACAGGGGGGTCCCTACGAGCAGTACTTC.

In its sample, this clonotype was seen many times. The V gene is TRBV6-5, the J gene TRBJ1-4, with D maybe TRBD1 (5 bases). The CDR3 has 14 amino acids. V was trimmed by 0 bases and J by 12 bases, leaving 14 bases between them. Germline V gives CDR1 MNHEY, CDR2 SVGAGI. The CDR3 loop is CASSYSQGYGELFF. Here the CDR3 DNA reads TGTGCCAGCAGTTACTCCCAGGGTTACGGGGAACTGTTTTTT.

This clonotype was seen at least ten times. J is TRBJ1-2 and V is TRBV4-1; D is perhaps TRBD1 (5 bases). From germline, CDR1 is MGHRA and CDR2 YSYEKL. V was pared by 10 bases and J by 4 bases, with 13 bases between. CDR3 length equals 12 residues. The CDR3 sequence is CATRGEGYGYTF. For the CDR3, the DNA is TGCGCCACTAGAGGGGAAGGCTATGGCTACACCTTC.

The sample holds many counts of this clonotype. This chain links TRBV24-1 with TRBJ1-1, with D perhaps matching TRBD1 (5 bases). Trimming removed 7 bases from V and 3 bases from J, with 11 bases in between. Germline lookup yields CDR1 KGHDR and CDR2 SFDVKD. This CDR3 region has 13 residues. The CDR3 here is CATRKGGDTEAFF. CDR3 nucleotide sequence: TGTGCCACCAGAAAGGGAGGGGACACTGAAGCTTTCTTT.

This clonotype occurred many times. The rearrangement links TRBV7-6 to TRBJ2-3; either TRBD1 or TRBD2 may fit D (5 bases each). Trimming cost V 2 bases and J 0 bases, with 9 bases left between them. This CDR3 spans 15 amino acids. Germline V gene lookup returns CDR1 SGHVS and CDR2 FNYEAQ. CDR3: CASSLPGASTDTQYF. The CDR3 nucleotides are TGTGCCAGCAGCTTACCCGGGGCTAGCACAGATACGCAGTATTTT.

This clonotype was seen at least ten times. The chain has TRBV5-1 and TRBJ2-7; 7 positions match TRBD1. The germline V gene encodes CDR1 SGHRS and CDR2 YFSETQ. J was trimmed by 4 bases and V by 4 bases; bases with no gene match: 8. CDR3 length: 14 residues. This CDR3 reads CASSAATGSYEQYF. For the CDR3, the DNA is TGCGCCAGCAGCGCCGCGACAGGGTCGTACGAGCAGTACTTC.

The chain carries TRBV25-1 and TRBJ2-5; perhaps TRBD1 as D (6 bases). Trimming removed 5 bases at V and 5 bases at J, with 15 bases between. The CDR3 sequence is 14 residues long. Germline-derived CDR1 and CDR2 are MGHDK and SYGVNS. This chain's CDR3 is CASSTPDSRETQYF. Here the CDR3 DNA reads TGTGCCAGCAGTACCCCGGACAGCAGGGAGACCCAGTACTTC.

This clonotype has a count of ten or more. V and J are TRBV24-1 and TRBJ2-3, with 14 positions matching TRBD2. The CDR3 extends over 16 amino acids. Per the germline V gene, CDR1 is KGHDR and CDR2 is SFDVKD. Trimming cost V 3 bases and J 10 bases; bases outside gene matches: 8. In nucleotides, the CDR3 is TGTGCCACCAGTGATCCGGGACTAGCGGGGGCCCTAGCGCAGTATTTT. This sequence encodes CATSDPGLAGALAQYF.

V gene TRBV30 combines with J gene TRBJ2-1, with TRBD2 matching 12 bases. Losses at the gene ends were 3 bases for V and 3 bases for J; bases not matched to a gene: 3. The CDR3 is 15 residues long. In germline, CDR1 is GTSNPN, CDR2 SVGIG (reference sequence). The CDR3 DNA reads as TGTGCCTGGAGCCGGACTAGCGGGGACTACAATGAGCAGTTCTTC. It is translated as CAWSRTSGDYNEQFF. Using reference TRBV30 and TRBJ2-1 for the parts outside the CDR3, the full variable domain is SQTIHQWPATLVQPVGSPLSLECTVEGTSNPNLYWYRQAAGRGLQLLFYSVGIGQISSEVPQNLSASRPQDRQFILSSKKLLLSDSGFYLCAWSRTSGDYNEQFFGPGTRLTVL.

The sample holds many counts of this clonotype. The chain recombines TRBV20-1 with TRBJ2-2; D tentatively reads TRBD1 or TRBD2 (5 bases each). This CDR3 contains 15 residues. With 2 bases removed from V and 4 bases from J, the gap between germline ends came to 14 bases. The V gene's germline CDR1 is DFQATT and CDR2 SNEGSKA (reference sequence). CDR3 protein: CSARRRDGSTGELFF. CDR3 in DNA: TGCAGTGCTAGACGCCGGGACGGCAGCACCGGGGAGCTGTTTTTT.

This clonotype was found many times. V gene TRBV3-1 combines with J gene TRBJ2-7; D unresolved. CDR1 is LGHDT and CDR2 is YNNKEL in the germline V gene (reference sequence). CDR3 length: 15 amino acids. Trimming cost V 1 base and J 0 bases, with 10 bases left between them. The CDR3 reads CASSQGTQLSYEQYF. As DNA, the CDR3 is TGTGCCAGCAGCCAAGGGACCCAACTCTCCTACGAGCAGTACTTC.

Comments on this clonotype: Given a much more abundant clone one base away, this may be a read error. CDR3 nucleotide sequence: TGCGCCAGCAGCTTGACCTGGACAGCTAATGAAAAACTGTTTTTT. It is translated as CASSLTWTANEKLFF. V usage is TRBV5-1 and J usage is TRBJ1-4, with D maybe TRBD1 (6 bases). Trimming removed 1 base at V and 3 bases at J, with 10 bases between. Germline V gene lookup returns CDR1 SGHRS and CDR2 YFSETQ. The CDR3 runs 15 residues. The full variable domain, its missing parts supplied by reference TRBV5-1 and TRBJ1-4, is KAGVTQTPRYLIKTRGQQVTLSCSPISGHRSVSWYQQTPGQGLQFLFEYFSETQRNKGNFPGRFSGRQFSNSRSEMNVSTLELGDSALYLCASSLTWTANEKLFFGSGTQLSVL.

This clonotype appeared many times. The genes are TRBV2 and TRBJ2-7, with D possibly TRBD1 on 5 matching bases. Germline-derived CDR1 and CDR2 are SNHLY and FYNNEI. The CDR3 totals 14 residues. Trimming removed 1 base at V and 3 bases at J, with 10 bases between. Here the CDR3 DNA reads TGTGCCAGCAGTGAAGATCTAGGGGTCTACGAGCAGTACTTC. Encoded protein: CASSEDLGVYEQYF.